The 26 T cell receptor beta chains reported below all come from one sample, sequenced in a study of somatic mutations in cytotoxic T cells in rheumatoid arthritis. Clones were sequenced by immunoSEQ multiplex PCR, and TCRdb holds only the in-frame ones, with some missing. This sample yields roughly 30,000 clones, of which around four fifths are seen a single time; 7.5% to 10% belongs to the top ten. The sample comprised CD8+ T cells sorted from blood. These receptors originate from an adult with rheumatoid arthritis.

V is TRBV30 and J is TRBJ2-1; no firm D call. V lost 0 bases, J lost 0 bases, and 9 bases lay in between. The CDR3 runs 15 residues. Germline V lookup: CDR1 GTSNPN, CDR2 SVGIG (reference sequence). DNA for the CDR3: TGTGCCTGGAGTGTACTAAGCAGCTCCTACAATGAGCAGTTCTTC. This codes for CAWSVLSSSYNEQFF.

CDR3 residues: CSVEVWSGRASDEQFF. The CDR3 bases are TGCAGCGTTGAGGTTTGGAGCGGGAGGGCCTCGGATGAGCAGTTCTTC. The V call is TRBV29-1, the J call TRBJ2-1, with 10 nucleotides matching TRBD2. The CDR3 totals 16 residues. J gave up 8 bases and V 3 bases, and 13 bases lay outside the gene matches. The germline CDR1 and CDR2 sequences are SQVTM and ANQGSEA.

This chain links TRBV28 with TRBJ2-2; a possible D gene is TRBD1 (6 bases). In germline, CDR1 is MDHEN, CDR2 SYDVKM. The CDR3 spans 15 residues. Deletions cut 6 bases from V and 4 bases from J, with 15 bases between. The CDR3 DNA reads as TGTGCCAGCAGAGACGGACAGTCCTTCACCGGGGAGCTGTTTTTT. Its translation: CASRDGQSFTGELFF.

The chain couples TRBV30 to TRBJ1-6; D is ambiguous. V lost 2 bases to trimming and J lost 4 bases, with 6 bases between them. CDR3 length: 13 amino acids. Germline CDR1 is GTSNPN and CDR2 is SVGIG (reference sequence). The CDR3 bases are TGTGCCTGGAGTATAGCGTATAATTCACCCCTCCACTTT. As protein: CAWSIAYNSPLHF. Variable domain in full (rest from reference TRBV30 and TRBJ1-6): SQTIHQWPATLVQPVGSPLSLECTVEGTSNPNLYWYRQAAGRGLQLLFYSVGIGQISSEVPQNLSASRPQDRQFILSSKKLLLSDSGFYLCAWSIAYNSPLHFGNGTRLTVT.

The table lists this clone with a count of one. This rearrangement joins TRBV6-1 to TRBJ2-7, with 10 nucleotides matching TRBD1. The V gene end was trimmed by 4 bases and the J gene end by 0 bases; junction bases not matched to a gene: 3. Germline V gives CDR1 MNHNS, CDR2 SASEGT. The CDR3 extends over 15 amino acids. CDR3 in amino acids: CASSARTGGSYEQYF. The CDR3 region has the DNA TGTGCCAGCAGTGCGCGGACAGGGGGCTCCTACGAGCAGTACTTC.

V gene TRBV2 combines with J gene TRBJ2-7; D is perhaps TRBD2 (5 bases). Germline CDR1 is SNHLY and CDR2 is FYNNEI. Deletions cut 7 bases from V and 1 base from J, with 11 bases between. The CDR3 is 13 amino acids. CDR3 nucleotide sequence: TGTGCCAGCACGGGCGAGCGGTCCTACGAGCAGTACTTC. Translating gives CASTGERSYEQYF.

The rearrangement uses TRBV9 and TRBJ2-6; possible D gene TRBD2, 6 bases. Germline V gene lookup returns CDR1 SGDLS and CDR2 YYNGEE. Deletions cut 2 bases from V and 0 bases from J, with 21 bases between. This CDR3 has 20 residues. The chain's CDR3 is CASSVEGLMPSFSGANVLTF. The CDR3 DNA reads TGTGCCAGCAGCGTCGAGGGACTTATGCCCTCATTCTCTGGGGCCAACGTCCTGACTTTC.

V and J are TRBV4-3 and TRBJ1-2; D is ambiguous. The CDR3 extends over 16 amino acids. Germline CDR1 reads LGHNA; CDR2 reads YSLEER. Trimming pared 0 bases from V and 1 base from J, leaving 12 bases between. The CDR3 region has the DNA TGCGCCAGCAGCCAAGACGGCCTCGGGCGTAACTATGGCTACACCTTC. As protein: CASSQDGLGRNYGYTF.

The sample holds a few counts of this clone. This chain links TRBV25-1 with TRBJ2-7; a weak D match, TRBD2 (6 bases). V was pared by 9 bases and J by 4 bases, with 10 bases between. Germline values: CDR1 MGHDK, CDR2 SYGVNS. The CDR3 runs to 11 residues. Here the CDR3 reads CASHGGYEQYF. The CDR3 DNA reads TGTGCCAGTCACGGAGGGTACGAGCAGTACTTC.

V gene TRBV12-5 combines with J gene TRBJ1-1; possibly TRBD1 for D (5 bases). Germline CDR1 LGHNT, CDR2 FRNRAP. V lost 6 bases and J 4 bases, leaving 15 bases between the germline ends. CDR3 size: 14 residues. CDR3: CASGPQGRATEAFF. The CDR3, as DNA: TGTGCTAGTGGGCCCCAAGGCAGGGCCACTGAAGCTTTCTTT.

This chain uses TRBV7-2 with TRBJ1-5; D gene ambiguous. CDR1 SGHTA and CDR2 FQGNSA come from the germline V gene. There are 15 residues in the CDR3. The V end lost 5 bases, the J end lost 0 bases, and 11 bases lay between the germline ends. The CDR3 coding sequence is TGTGCCAGCAGCAGTCTACCGAATAGCAATCAGCCCCAGCATTTT. Its protein product is CASSSLPNSNQPQHF.

V gene TRBV10-3 combines with J gene TRBJ2-7; 7 bases are a match to TRBD2. Trimming cost V 3 bases and J 3 bases; bases outside gene matches: 8. Germline values: CDR1 ENHRY, CDR2 SYGVKD. This CDR3 is 15 amino acids long. The CDR3 is CAISDPPSGDYEQYF. For the CDR3, the DNA is TGTGCCATCAGTGATCCTCCTAGCGGAGACTACGAGCAGTACTTC.

The chain links TRBV30 to TRBJ2-1; D is unclear. With 0 bases removed from V and 8 bases from J, the gap between germline ends came to 17 bases. There are 15 residues in the CDR3. Germline V gene data show CDR1 as GTSNPN and CDR2 as SVGIG (reference sequence). The DNA of the CDR3 is TGTGCCTGGAGTGTGACCCAATTACGGAGCCATGAGCAGTTCTTC. Translation: CAWSVTQLRSHEQFF.

The chain carries TRBV2 and TRBJ1-5; no definite D call. The length of the CDR3 is 14 residues. Germline lookup yields CDR1 SNHLY and CDR2 FYNNEI. V lost 3 bases and J 1 base, leaving 7 bases between the germline ends. Here the CDR3 reads CASSEERSNQPQHF. CDR3 bases: TGTGCCAGCAGTGAGGAACGGAGCAATCAGCCCCAGCATTTT.

V usage is TRBV6-5 and J usage is TRBJ1-1; TRBD1 is a possible D gene (5 bases). This CDR3 region has 14 residues. With 6 bases removed from V and 1 base from J, the gap between germline ends came to 12 bases. Germline V gives CDR1 MNHEY, CDR2 SVGAGI. The CDR3 bases are TGTGCCAGCAGCCCGACAGTGCGGAACACTGAAGCTTTCTTT. Translation: CASSPTVRNTEAFF.

This clone showed up just a few times. The genes are TRBV6-1 and TRBJ1-5; no definite D call. CDR3 length: 17 amino acids. The V end lost 0 bases, the J end lost 2 bases, and 14 bases lay between the germline ends. In germline, CDR1 is MNHNS, CDR2 SASEGT. CDR3: CASSEAEPVVGNQPQHF. DNA for the CDR3: TGTGCCAGCAGTGAAGCGGAACCCGTCGTGGGCAATCAGCCCCAGCATTTT.

The chain links TRBV5-5 to TRBJ1-1; TRBD1 matches at 12 bases. From germline, CDR1 is SGHKS and CDR2 YYEKEE (reference sequence). V gave up 4 bases and J gave up 12 bases; unmatched junction bases: 10. This CDR3 is built from 14 residues. The CDR3 coding sequence is TGTGCCAGCAGCCTGGGACAGGGGGCGGCCGGTTCTTTCTTT. Protein product: CASSLGQGAAGSFF.

CDR3 amino acids: CASGGTRGAEQYF. DNA for the CDR3: TGTGCCAGCGGGGGGACACGGGGAGCCGAGCAGTACTTC. The rearrangement uses TRBV9 and TRBJ2-7; perhaps D is TRBD1 or TRBD2 (6 bases each). From germline, CDR1 is SGDLS and CDR2 YYNGEE. This CDR3 has 13 residues. Trimming cost V 7 bases and J 6 bases, with 17 bases left between them. Complete variable domain (other parts from reference TRBV9 and TRBJ2-7): DSGVTQTPKHLITATGQRVTLRCSPRSGDLSVYWYQQSLDQGLQFLIQYYNGEERAKGNILERFSAQQFPDLHSELNLSSLELGDSALYFCASGGTRGAEQYFGPGTRLTVT.

This clone occurred once. The CDR3 reads CASSLENEKLFF. CDR3 sequence (DNA): TGTGCCAGCAGCTTAGAGAATGAAAAACTGTTTTTT. The chain recombines TRBV11-2 with TRBJ1-4; D not resolved. There are 12 residues in the CDR3. V dropped 0 bases and J dropped 5 bases, with 1 base sitting between them. The germline gives CDR1 SGHAT, CDR2 FQNNGV.

The chain links TRBV5-1 to TRBJ1-6; a weak D match, TRBD1 (5 bases). Looked up from germline, CDR1 is SGHRS and CDR2 is YFSETQ. Trimming took 0 bases from V and 7 from J, leaving 8 bases between them. The CDR3 is 14 amino acids. This CDR3 is CASSLGQPNSPLHF. Written as DNA, the CDR3 is TGCGCCAGCAGCTTGGGACAGCCCAATTCACCCCTCCACTTT.

DNA for the CDR3: TGTGCCAGCAGCTCGACTAGCGGGGGGGCGTATGAGCAGTTCTTC. Its protein is CASSSTSGGAYEQFF. The chain combines TRBV13 with TRBJ2-1; TRBD2 aligns across 14 bases. Looked up from germline, CDR1 is PRHDT and CDR2 is FYEKMQ (reference sequence). The CDR3 spans 15 residues. The V gene end was trimmed by 4 bases and the J gene end by 8 bases; junction bases not matched to a gene: 4.

The V call is TRBV2, the J call TRBJ2-3; 12 bases fit TRBD2. The CDR3 is made up of 17 amino acids. Germline V CDR1 and CDR2: SNHLY, FYNNEI. The V gene end was trimmed by 3 bases and the J gene end by 5 bases; junction bases not matched to a gene: 9. The CDR3: CASSERRTSGEVDTQYF. DNA of the CDR3: TGTGCCAGCAGTGAGCGACGGACTAGCGGGGAAGTAGATACGCAGTATTTT.

The rearrangement links TRBV19 to TRBJ2-1, with 11 bases lining up with TRBD2. The length of the CDR3 is 16 residues. V lost 3 bases to trimming and J lost 7 bases; unmatched junction nucleotides: 8. The germline V gene has CDR1 LNHDA and CDR2 SQIVND (reference sequence). CDR3 nucleotide sequence: TGTGCCAGTAGTATCAAACTAGCGGGAGTTTTTAATGAGCAGTTCTTC. Encoded protein: CASSIKLAGVFNEQFF.

The chain employs TRBV4-3 and TRBJ1-1; D gene unclear. This CDR3 comprises 16 residues. V lost 0 bases and J lost 5, with 16 bases in between. Germline values: CDR1 LGHNA, CDR2 YSLEER. CDR3 loop: CASSQDEGSGDTEAFF. The CDR3 coding sequence is TGCGCCAGCAGCCAAGATGAGGGCTCGGGAGATACTGAAGCTTTCTTT.

The rearrangement links TRBV19 to TRBJ2-1; D possibly corresponds to TRBD2 (6 bases). Trimming removed 3 bases at V and 6 bases at J, with 15 bases between. The length of the CDR3 is 15 residues. CDR1 is LNHDA and CDR2 is SQIVND in the germline V gene (reference sequence). The CDR3 DNA reads TGTGCCAGTAGTATTGAGGGGACTGGACTCAATGAGCAGTTCTTC. Translation: CASSIEGTGLNEQFF.

V is TRBV13 and J is TRBJ2-1, with 12 positions matching TRBD2. Per germline, CDR1 PRHDT and CDR2 FYEKMQ (reference sequence). The junction had 7 bases not matched to a gene; V was cut back by 5 bases and J by 8 bases. CDR3 length: 15 amino acids. CDR3 sequence: CASSPGLAGGYEQFF. CDR3 nucleotide sequence: TGTGCCAGCAGCCCGGGACTAGCGGGTGGCTATGAGCAGTTCTTC. Filled out from reference TRBV13 and TRBJ2-1, the complete variable domain reads AAGVIQSPRHLIKEKRETATLKCYPIPRHDTVYWYQQGPGQDPQFLISFYEKMQSDKGSIPDRFSAQQFSDYHSELNMSSLELGDSALYFCASSPGLAGGYEQFFGPGTRLTVL.